The 5 T cell receptor beta chains reported below all come from one sample, sequenced in a study of Graves' ophthalmopathy and Graves' hyperthyroidism. As the template, RNA transcripts were used to amplify TCR beta CDR3 regions. Second-round multiplex PCR followed a first-round RT-PCR using HTBI primers. Via MiXCR, TCRdb re-called the multiplex PCR reads, giving one row per CDR3 protein. The data contain fewer than 70,000 distinct CDR3 sequences, more than 40% of them singletons. Sequenced sample: peripheral blood. These receptor sequences come from an adult woman with Graves' ophthalmopathy.

This clonotype showed up many times. This may stem from a read error, because a much larger clone lies one nucleotide away. This sequence joins TRBV29-1 and TRBJ1-1; D is possibly TRBD1 (5 bases). CDR1 SQVTM and CDR2 ANQGSEA come from the germline V gene. The CDR3 covers 10 residues. CDR3 in DNA: TGCAGCGTTCTCCGGGACGGAACTCTCTTT. Its protein product is CSVLRDGTLF.

On this clonotype itself: A much more abundant neighbour one base away suggests this may be a read error. The chain carries TRBV28 and TRBJ2-1; D remains unclear. This CDR3 is 13 amino acids long. Trimming pared 6 bases from V and 2 bases from J, leaving 8 bases between. CDR1 and CDR2 from the germline V gene are MDHEN and SYDVKM. This chain's CDR3 is CASRDHTYNEQFF. DNA for the CDR3: TGTGCCAGCAGAGACCATACCTACAATGAGCAGTTCTTC.

This clonotype was counted ten times or more. The V call is TRBV9, the J call TRBJ2-5; D perhaps matches TRBD2 (7 bases). V dropped 4 bases and J dropped 1 base, with 14 bases sitting between them. CDR3 length: 15 amino acids. Germline V gives CDR1 SGDLS, CDR2 YYNGEE. CDR3 amino acids: CASSPRGGGQETQYF. The CDR3 nucleotides read TGTGCCAGCAGCCCGAGGGGGGGAGGCCAAGAGACCCAGTACTTC. Full variable domain (rest looked up from reference TRBV9 and TRBJ2-5): DSGVTQTPKHLITATGQRVTLRCSPRSGDLSVYWYQQSLDQGLQFLIQYYNGEERAKGNILERFSAQQFPDLHSELNLSSLELGDSALYFCASSPRGGGQETQYFGPGTRLLVL.

Many counts were recorded for this clonotype. This sequence joins TRBV29-1 and TRBJ2-1, with 7 bases identical to TRBD2. This CDR3 region has 16 residues. Germline CDR1 is SQVTM and CDR2 is ANQGSEA. V shed 6 bases and J 2 bases; nucleotides not matched to a gene: 13. The CDR3 DNA reads TGCAGCGTGGGGGGGGACTTCCCCGTCCCCTACAATGAGCAGTTCTTC. It translates to CSVGGDFPVPYNEQFF.

The chain joins TRBV9 to TRBJ2-7, with 8 bases lining up with TRBD1. The trim removed 4 bases at V and 0 bases at J, leaving 18 bases unmatched. Per germline, CDR1 SGDLS and CDR2 YYNGEE. This CDR3 contains 19 residues. The CDR3, as DNA: TGTGCCAGCAGCCACTCCGTCACCAGGGGGCAGGTTACCTCCTACGAGCAGTACTTC. Its translation is CASSHSVTRGQVTSYEQYF. Based on the CDR3 plus reference TRBV9 and TRBJ2-7, the full variable domain is DSGVTQTPKHLITATGQRVTLRCSPRSGDLSVYWYQQSLDQGLQFLIQYYNGEERAKGNILERFSAQQFPDLHSELNLSSLELGDSALYFCASSHSVTRGQVTSYEQYFGPGTRLTVT.